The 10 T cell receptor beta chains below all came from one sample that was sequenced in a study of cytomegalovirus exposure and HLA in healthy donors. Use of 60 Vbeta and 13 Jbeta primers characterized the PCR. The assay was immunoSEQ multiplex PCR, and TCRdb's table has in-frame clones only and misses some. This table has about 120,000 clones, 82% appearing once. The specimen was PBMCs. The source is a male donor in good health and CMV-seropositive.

CDR3: CASSHLRTGSTDTQYF. CDR3 in DNA: TGCGCCAGCAGCCATCTAAGGACAGGGAGCACAGATACGCAGTATTTT. The V and J genes are TRBV4-3 and TRBJ2-3; 8 bases match TRBD1. Germline V gene lookup returns CDR1 LGHNA and CDR2 YSLEER. The CDR3 loop spans 16 amino acids. V trimming: 3 bases; J trimming: 0 bases; junction bases outside the gene matches: 5.

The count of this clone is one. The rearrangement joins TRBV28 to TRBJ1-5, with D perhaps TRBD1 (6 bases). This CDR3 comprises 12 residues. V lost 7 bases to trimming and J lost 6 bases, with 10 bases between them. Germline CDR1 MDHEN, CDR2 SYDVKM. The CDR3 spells CASIRGTQPQHF. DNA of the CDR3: TGTGCCAGCATTAGGGGGACTCAGCCCCAGCATTTT.

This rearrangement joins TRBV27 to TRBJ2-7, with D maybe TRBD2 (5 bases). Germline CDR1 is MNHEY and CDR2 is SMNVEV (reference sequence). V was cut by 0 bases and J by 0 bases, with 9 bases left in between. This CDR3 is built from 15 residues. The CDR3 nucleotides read TGTGCCAGCAGTTTATCGCCGGGAACCTCCTACGAGCAGTACTTC. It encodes CASSLSPGTSYEQYF.

The CDR3, as DNA: TGTGCCAGCAGCCAGGCGGGGGAGGCTGGAAACACCATATATTTT. Its protein product is CASSQAGEAGNTIYF. This chain uses TRBV4-2 with TRBJ1-3; D is perhaps TRBD1 (5 bases). The CDR3 is made up of 15 amino acids. V was trimmed by 3 bases and J by 2 bases, leaving 11 bases between them. CDR1 is LGHNA, CDR2 YNFKEQ, per germline.

As DNA, the CDR3 is TGTGCCAGCAGCTCCGACAGGGGCGGCGGGGCCAACGTCCTGACTTTC. As protein: CASSSDRGGGANVLTF. The V and J genes are TRBV7-9 and TRBJ2-6; the match to TRBD1 covers 8 bases. J gave up 4 bases and V 4 bases, and 6 bases lay outside the gene matches. This CDR3 has 16 residues. CDR1 and CDR2 from the germline V gene are SEHNR and FQNEAQ (reference sequence).

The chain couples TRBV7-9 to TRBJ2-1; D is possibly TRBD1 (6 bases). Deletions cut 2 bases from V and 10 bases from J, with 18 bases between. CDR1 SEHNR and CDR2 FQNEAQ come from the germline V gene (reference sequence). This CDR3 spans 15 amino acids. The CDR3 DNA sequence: TGTGCCAGCAGCTTACAACCACAGGGAATAGGGGAGCAGTTCTTC. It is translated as CASSLQPQGIGEQFF.

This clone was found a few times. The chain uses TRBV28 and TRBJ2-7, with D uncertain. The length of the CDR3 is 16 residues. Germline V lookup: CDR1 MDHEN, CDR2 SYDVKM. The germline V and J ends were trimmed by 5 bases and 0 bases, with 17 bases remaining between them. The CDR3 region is CASSTGWSLSSYEQYF. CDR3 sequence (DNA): TGTGCCAGCAGTACCGGTTGGAGTCTCTCCTCCTACGAGCAGTACTTC.

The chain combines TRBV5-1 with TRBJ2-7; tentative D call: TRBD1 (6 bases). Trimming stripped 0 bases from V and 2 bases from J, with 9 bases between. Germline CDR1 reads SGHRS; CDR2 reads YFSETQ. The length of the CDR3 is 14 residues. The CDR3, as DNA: TGCGCCAGCAGCTTGGGGACAGCCCCCTACGAGCAGTACTTC. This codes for CASSLGTAPYEQYF.

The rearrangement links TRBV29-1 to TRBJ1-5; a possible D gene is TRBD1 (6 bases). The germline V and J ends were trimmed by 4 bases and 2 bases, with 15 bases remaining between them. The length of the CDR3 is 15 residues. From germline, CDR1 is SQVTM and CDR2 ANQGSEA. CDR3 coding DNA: TGCAGCGTTGTTGGAACAGGGTCTGGCAATCAGCCCCAGCATTTT. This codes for CSVVGTGSGNQPQHF.

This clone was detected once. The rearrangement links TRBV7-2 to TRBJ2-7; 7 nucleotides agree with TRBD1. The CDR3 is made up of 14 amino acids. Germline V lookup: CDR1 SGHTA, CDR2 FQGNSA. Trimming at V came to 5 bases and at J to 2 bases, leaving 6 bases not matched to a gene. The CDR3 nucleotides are TGTGCCAGCAGCCTCCCGGGACAGACCTACGAGCAGTACTTC. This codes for CASSLPGQTYEQYF. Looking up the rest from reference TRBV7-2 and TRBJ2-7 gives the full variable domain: GAGVSQSPSNKVTEKGKDVELRCDPISGHTALYWYRQSLGQGLEFLIYFQGNSAPDKSGLPSDRFSAERTGGSVSTLTIQRTQQEDSAVYLCASSLPGQTYEQYFGPGTRLTVT.